The clone carrying this TCR beta chain was observed at least ten times. Its target is not known. This sample was included in a study of human T cells and chemical hapten exposure. As for the study in general: Skin on the upper inner arm, about 2 cm by about 2 cm in size, was sensitized with 2% DPC. The patients were mostly female; they had alopecia areata, totalis or universalis.

The CDR3 contains 16 residues. The germline V and J ends were trimmed by 0 bases and 9 bases, with 15 bases remaining between them. Germline loops: CDR1 LGHNA, CDR2 YSLEER. One entry per CDR3 protein results from TCRdb running MiXCR on the RACE reads. The profile shows some 380,000 distinct CDR3 sequences, roughly 4.8% of them singletons. Time point denoted: patch test 1, 2 weeks after DPC sensitization. The treatment is: therapeutic diphenylcyclopropenone sensitization with weekly scalp DPC. Study-wide results and limits: The study found expanded TCRs formed significantly more large CDR3 similarity clusters than controls. No alteration of TCRs above 1 in 1000 frequency was seen with DPC sensitization.

This sample comprised whole blood, obtained in connection with sensitization to the hapten diphenylcyclopropenone (DPC). This clonotype was obtained from a woman aged 50 to 65 with alopecia areata. Some clones in this sample may be carry-over from other donors' samples. The chain has TRBV4-3 and TRBJ1-6; D is undetermined. CDR3 coding DNA: TGCGCCAGCAGCCAAGATCACCCCCGAGTGAGTTCACCCCTCCACTTT. This sequence encodes CASSQDHPRVSSPLHF.